One sample yielded the 21 T cell receptor beta chains listed below, sequenced in a study of radiation and T cells in renal cell carcinoma. Clones were read by immunoSEQ multiplex PCR, and TCRdb kept only the in-frame ones, dropping some. The sample holds about 130,000 clones, more than 75% seen once. Time point defined: blood 2 weeks post-SBRT. Treatment of the sample: 15 Gy SBRT to primary tumor, nephrectomy 4 weeks later. This sample comprised blood, obtained from a patient whose treatment included radiotherapy and nephrectomy. These receptors were obtained from a woman aged 65 to 85 with renal cell carcinoma.

The chain combines TRBV4-3 with TRBJ2-3, with D hard to call. The V and J ends lost 1 base and 6 bases respectively, with 11 bases between them. Germline V gene sequence: CDR1 LGHNA, CDR2 YSLEER. The length of the CDR3 is 14 residues. The CDR3 is CASSQAMEADTQYF. In nucleotides, the CDR3 is TGCGCCAGCAGCCAAGCAATGGAAGCCGATACGCAGTATTTT.

The chain employs TRBV30 and TRBJ2-7; no definite D call. This CDR3 has 13 amino acids. Germline V gene lookup returns CDR1 GTSNPN and CDR2 SVGIG (reference sequence). With 1 base removed from V and 2 bases from J, the gap between germline ends came to 9 bases. CDR3: CAWSEGFAYEQYF. The CDR3 bases are TGTGCCTGGAGTGAAGGGTTCGCCTACGAGCAGTACTTC.

This clone is a singleton in its sample. V usage is TRBV15 and J usage is TRBJ1-1; D not resolved. The CDR3 contains 15 residues. V gave up 0 bases and J gave up 5 bases, with 13 bases separating them. The V gene's germline CDR1 is LNHNV and CDR2 YYDKDF (reference sequence). The CDR3 here is CATSRDLLRQTEAFF. The DNA of the CDR3 is TGTGCCACCAGCAGAGATCTCTTACGGCAGACTGAAGCTTTCTTT.

The chain employs TRBV5-6 and TRBJ2-5; D is unresolved. Germline CDR1 reads SGHDT; CDR2 reads YYEEEE. The CDR3 spans 15 residues. V was cut by 1 base and J by 2 bases, with 12 bases left in between. In nucleotides, the CDR3 is TGTGCCAGCAGCTTGTCTGGCGGACCGCAAGAGACCCAGTACTTC. Translating it yields CASSLSGGPQETQYF.

The chain links TRBV9 to TRBJ2-1; no firm D call. V was pared by 0 bases and J by 6 bases, with 10 bases between. Germline assignment: CDR1 SGDLS and CDR2 YYNGEE. The CDR3 is 14 amino acids. The CDR3 DNA follows: TGTGCCAGCAGCGTAGACTACGGCGCCAATGAGCAGTTCTTC. Amino acid sequence: CASSVDYGANEQFF.

The chain couples TRBV5-1 to TRBJ2-7, with 15 positions matching TRBD2. J gave up 0 bases and V 3 bases, and 7 bases lay outside the gene matches. The CDR3 extends over 18 amino acids. CDR1 is SGHRS and CDR2 is YFSETQ in the germline V gene. The CDR3 bases are TGCGCCAGCAGCTCTGGGACTAGCGGGGGGTTTCGCTCCTACGAGCAGTACTTC. This translates into CASSSGTSGGFRSYEQYF.

This chain uses TRBV19 with TRBJ1-1, with D hard to call. From germline, CDR1 is LNHDA and CDR2 SQIVND (reference sequence). The CDR3 is 13 amino acids. The V end was cut by 3 bases, the J end by 2 bases, with 7 bases between. The CDR3 DNA sequence: TGTGCCAGTAGTATCGACTCTAACACTGAAGCTTTCTTT. Its protein product is CASSIDSNTEAFF.

Concerning this clone itself: At one end the junction does not follow the germline gene, possibly because of a read error. The rearrangement joins TRBV2 to TRBJ2-1; 7 bases are shared with TRBD2. Germline CDR1 reads SNHLY; CDR2 reads FYNNEI. The CDR3 covers 15 residues. The CDR3: CASREGRDSYNEQFF. The CDR3 DNA sequence: TGTGCCAGCAGGGAAGGGAGGGACTCCTACAATGAGCAGTTCTTC.

This chain uses TRBV7-9 with TRBJ1-5, with D possibly TRBD1 on 5 matching bases. V was pared by 2 bases and J by 5 bases, with 7 bases between. From germline, CDR1 is SEHNR and CDR2 FQNEAQ (reference sequence). CDR3 length: 13 residues. CDR3 nucleotide sequence: TGTGCCAGCAGCTTAAAAGGGGATCAGCCCCAGCATTTT. This gives the protein CASSLKGDQPQHF.

This chain uses TRBV7-2 with TRBJ2-5, with D unclear. Trimming removed 2 bases from V and 3 bases from J, with 7 bases in between. This CDR3 is 13 amino acids long. From germline, CDR1 is SGHTA and CDR2 FQGNSA. The CDR3 sequence: CASSLKGKETQYF. The CDR3 bases are TGTGCCAGCAGCTTAAAGGGCAAAGAGACCCAGTACTTC.

The chain joins TRBV9 to TRBJ1-5, with a tentative D call TRBD1 (5 bases). This CDR3 contains 15 residues. With 3 bases removed from V and 0 bases from J, the gap between germline ends came to 10 bases. The germline V gene has CDR1 SGDLS and CDR2 YYNGEE. The CDR3 loop is CASSGGGDSNQPQHF. The CDR3 region has the DNA TGTGCCAGCAGCGGAGGAGGGGATAGCAATCAGCCCCAGCATTTT. Supplemented by reference TRBV9 and TRBJ1-5, the full variable domain reads DSGVTQTPKHLITATGQRVTLRCSPRSGDLSVYWYQQSLDQGLQFLIQYYNGEERAKGNILERFSAQQFPDLHSELNLSSLELGDSALYFCASSGGGDSNQPQHFGDGTRLSIL.

The chain carries TRBV2 and TRBJ2-5; 9 bases are shared with TRBD1. The CDR3 length is 14 residues. Trimming at V came to 6 bases and at J to 4 bases, leaving 6 bases not matched to a gene. Germline assignment: CDR1 SNHLY and CDR2 FYNNEI. CDR3 protein: CASRAGQGGETQYF. Here the CDR3 DNA reads TGTGCCAGCAGGGCGGGACAGGGAGGAGAGACCCAGTACTTC.

The rearrangement links TRBV4-2 to TRBJ2-5; no clear D gene. The J call could be wrong; TRBJ2-7 is a better fit for the DNA end. This CDR3 has 13 residues. Germline CDR1 and CDR2: LGHNA and YNFKEQ. CDR3: CASSQDRSYEQYF. In nucleotides, the CDR3 is TGTGCCAGCAGCCAAGATCGCAGCTACGAGCAGTACTTC.

The chain combines TRBV7-9 with TRBJ2-3; possibly TRBD2 for D (6 bases). The CDR3 length is 17 residues. The germline gives CDR1 SEHNR, CDR2 FQNEAQ (reference sequence). V shed 5 bases and J shed 2 bases, with 20 bases lying between them. The CDR3 DNA sequence: TGTGCCAGCAGCCTAGTTGGCTGGGGACTTTCCACAGATACGCAGTATTTT. Amino acid sequence: CASSLVGWGLSTDTQYF. Complete variable domain (other parts from reference TRBV7-9 and TRBJ2-3): DTGVSQNPRHKITKRGQNVTFRCDPISEHNRLYWYRQTLGQGPEFLTYFQNEAQLEKSRLLSDRFSAERPKGSFSTLEIQRTEQGDSAMYLCASSLVGWGLSTDTQYFGPGTRLTVL.

This chain connects TRBV28 to TRBJ1-1, with D perhaps matching TRBD1 (5 bases). The CDR3 is 15 residues long. Germline CDR1 MDHEN, CDR2 SYDVKM. V was trimmed by 5 bases and J by 0 bases, leaving 13 bases between them. As DNA, the CDR3 is TGTGCCAGCAGTCGCCTCGGGGCCATGAACACTGAAGCTTTCTTT. Its protein product is CASSRLGAMNTEAFF.

This chain connects TRBV4-1 to TRBJ2-2, with 8 nucleotides matching TRBD1. Germline V lookup: CDR1 MGHRA, CDR2 YSYEKL. This CDR3 has 15 amino acids. With 6 bases clipped from V and 0 bases from J, the junction kept 3 bases outside the gene matches. CDR3 in DNA: TGCGCCAGCAGGGACAGGGCCCCGAACACCGGGGAGCTGTTTTTT. Translated, it gives CASRDRAPNTGELFF.

Only one count was recorded for this clone. The chain joins TRBV28 to TRBJ1-2; D possibly corresponds to TRBD1 (5 bases). Germline-derived CDR1 and CDR2 are MDHEN and SYDVKM. The CDR3 has 13 residues. Trimming removed 2 bases from V and 4 bases from J, with 8 bases in between. The DNA for the CDR3 is TGTGCCAGCAGTTTAAAGGGGCCCTATGGCTACACCTTC. Protein sequence: CASSLKGPYGYTF.

CDR3: CASSEEGPSVGEQYF. The CDR3 DNA sequence: TGCGCCAGCAGCGAAGAAGGACCTTCGGTGGGGGAGCAGTACTTC. The chain joins TRBV5-1 to TRBJ2-7; no definite D call. The V gene's germline CDR1 is SGHRS and CDR2 YFSETQ. The V and J ends lost 4 bases and 7 bases respectively, with 21 bases between them. This CDR3 has 15 amino acids.

The rearrangement joins TRBV5-5 to TRBJ1-1; D unclear. Germline CDR1 and CDR2: SGHKS and YYEKEE (reference sequence). This CDR3 has 13 amino acids. Trimming shortened V by 0 bases and J by 3 bases, and 6 bases separated the two germline ends. CDR3 in amino acids: CASSLAPYTEAFF. The CDR3 DNA follows: TGTGCCAGCAGCTTGGCGCCGTACACTGAAGCTTTCTTT.

This sequence joins TRBV5-6 and TRBJ1-2; 10 bases are a match to TRBD1. This CDR3 has 15 residues. Germline CDR1 is SGHDT and CDR2 is YYEEEE. After removal of 0 bases from V and 3 bases from J, the junction contained 2 bases not matched to a gene. The CDR3 loop is CASSLGQGADYGYTF. The CDR3 DNA sequence: TGTGCCAGCAGCTTGGGACAGGGGGCGGACTATGGCTACACCTTC.

The chain employs TRBV19 and TRBJ2-3; 8 bases align to TRBD2. There are 17 residues in the CDR3. Germline CDR1 and CDR2: LNHDA and SQIVND (reference sequence). V was clipped by 2 bases and J by 5 bases; unmatched bases: 12. In DNA, the CDR3 is TGTGCCAGTAGTATACTTCCCCCAGCGGGGGTGGTAGATACGCAGTATTTT. The encoded protein is CASSILPPAGVVDTQYF.